The present T cell receptor (beta chain) was sequenced within a study of blood T cells in healthy people across ages. This CDR3 contains 15 residues. Trimming took 4 bases from V and 3 from J; bases not matched to a gene: 5. Germline CDR1 reads KGHSH; CDR2 reads LQKENI. Primers used in a second PCR of about 7 to 12 cycles were a sample-barcoded 5' primer and a J-beta primer mix. TCRdb re-called the 5' RACE reads with MiXCR, one entry per CDR3 protein. The data show approximately 2,000,000 distinct CDR3 sequences, with approximately 39% seen just once and around 23% held by the top ten. The clonotype originates from a human donor in good health. Specimen: blood. The chain uses TRBV18 and TRBJ2-7, with 11 bases identical to TRBD1. The CDR3 protein is CASSRDRGMYYEQYF. For the CDR3, the DNA is TGTGCCAGCTCACGGGACAGGGGGATGTACTACGAGCAGTACTTC.